The TCR beta chain under discussion was sequenced for a study of shared clonotypes between healthy human individuals. Per the germline V gene, CDR1 is SGHVS and CDR2 is FQNEAQ. V gave up 1 base and J gave up 1 base, with 8 bases separating them. CDR3 length equals 14 residues. This table comes from immunoSEQ multiplex PCR, and its TCRdb copy is limited to in-frame clones, with some not included. The data hold over 2 million clones, with around 96% observed a single time. Naive CD8 cells lacked CD45RO and underwent positive selection for CCR7, leaving out terminally differentiated effector memory CD45RA+ cells.

The V call is TRBV7-8, the J call TRBJ2-7; D is unresolved. The TCR was taken from a man between 18 and 35 years old in good health. The sample comprised naive CD8+ T cells sorted from blood. CDR3 region: CASSLVSGSYEQYF. In DNA form, the CDR3 reads TGTGCCAGCAGCTTAGTCTCAGGATCCTACGAGCAGTACTTC.